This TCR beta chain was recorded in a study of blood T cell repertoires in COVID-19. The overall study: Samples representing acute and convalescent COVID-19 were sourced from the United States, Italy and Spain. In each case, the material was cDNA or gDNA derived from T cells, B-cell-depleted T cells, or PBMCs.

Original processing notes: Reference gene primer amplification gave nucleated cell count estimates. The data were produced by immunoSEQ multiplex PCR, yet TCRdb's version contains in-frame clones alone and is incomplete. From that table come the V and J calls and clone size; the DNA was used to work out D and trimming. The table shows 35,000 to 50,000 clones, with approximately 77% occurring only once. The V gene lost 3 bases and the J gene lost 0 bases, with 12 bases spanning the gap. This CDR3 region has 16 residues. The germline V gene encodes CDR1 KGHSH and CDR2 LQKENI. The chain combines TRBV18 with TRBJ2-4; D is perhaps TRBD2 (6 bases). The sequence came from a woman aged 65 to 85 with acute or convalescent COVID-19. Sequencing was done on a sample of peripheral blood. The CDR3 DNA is TGTGCCAGCTCACCGCCAACGGGACTAGCCAAAAACATTCAGTACTTC. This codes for CASSPPTGLAKNIQYF.